The next 18 T cell receptor beta chains were all read from a single sample in a study of TIL therapy for anti-PD-1-resistant metastatic lung cancer. Specified time point: pre-treatment sample, taken before nivolumab and TIL therapy. The immunoSEQ assay was v3. Data came from immunoSEQ multiplex PCR; TCRdb stores just in-frame clones and leaves some out. The table lists 55,000 to 70,000 clones, roughly 87% of them singletons. The material was blood, obtained at baseline. The receptors come from a person aged 30 to 80 with non-small cell lung cancer.

This chain uses TRBV21-1 with TRBJ2-3; the DNA was not used to check the table's D call, TRBD2. TRBV21-1 is an annotated pseudogene. The CDR3 loop spans 18 amino acids. The CDR3 here is CASSKGTSGGSSTDTQYF. CDR3 in DNA: TGTGCCAGCAGCAAAGGGACTAGCGGGGGATCTAGCACAGATACGCAGTATTTT.

The V call is TRBV7-3, the J call TRBJ2-3; D is possibly TRBD1 (6 bases). The germline V gene has CDR1 SGHTA and CDR2 FQGTGA. Trimming removed 5 bases from V and 0 bases from J, with 12 bases in between. The CDR3 contains 15 residues. The CDR3 here is CASSATGPSTDTQYF. As DNA, the CDR3 is TGTGCCAGCAGCGCTACAGGGCCAAGCACAGATACGCAGTATTTT.

J is TRBJ2-3 and V is TRBV9; D call uncertain. This CDR3 is 14 amino acids long. Germline V gene lookup returns CDR1 SGDLS and CDR2 YYNGEE. Trimming cost V 1 base and J 0 bases, with 6 bases left between them. This CDR3 reads CASSVSTSTDTQYF. The CDR3 DNA sequence: TGTGCCAGCAGCGTATCGACAAGCACAGATACGCAGTATTTT.

This clone showed up just once. The gene calls are TRBV25-1 and TRBJ1-3; 7 nucleotides align to TRBD1. Germline V CDR1 and CDR2: MGHDK, SYGVNS. The CDR3 length is 15 residues. J gave up 0 bases and V 5 bases, and 4 bases lay outside the gene matches. CDR3 nucleotide sequence: TGTGCCAGCAGTTCAGACAGGGTCTCTGGAAACACCATATATTTT. Protein: CASSSDRVSGNTIYF.

The rearrangement uses TRBV12-3 or TRBV12-4 and TRBJ1-1; no reliable D call. The CDR3 contains 12 residues. V lost 3 bases and J lost 6, with 8 bases in between. As DNA, the CDR3 is TGTGCCAGCAGTTTTCCCGGTTCTGAAGCTTTCTTT. Its protein product is CASSFPGSEAFF.

The rearrangement links TRBV5-6 to TRBJ1-4, with 11 bases that match TRBD1. The germline CDR1 and CDR2 sequences are SGHDT and YYEEEE. V trimming: 4 bases; J trimming: 3 bases; junction bases outside the gene matches: 5. The CDR3 length is 16 residues. The CDR3 region is CASSGQGATANEKLFF. In DNA form, the CDR3 reads TGTGCCAGCAGCGGACAGGGGGCAACTGCTAATGAAAAACTGTTTTTT.

Only one count was recorded for this clone. This chain links TRBV15 with TRBJ1-4; possible D gene TRBD1, 5 bases. This CDR3 has 15 residues. Per the germline V gene, CDR1 is LNHNV and CDR2 is YYDKDF (reference sequence). The V end lost 1 base, the J end lost 8 bases, and 14 bases lay between the germline ends. The CDR3 here is CATSRAGLSSEKLFF. CDR3 coding DNA: TGTGCCACCAGCAGAGCGGGACTTTCAAGCGAAAAACTGTTTTTT.

This chain uses TRBV6-5 with TRBJ2-2; D possibly corresponds to TRBD2 (5 bases). Germline-derived CDR1 and CDR2 are MNHEY and SVGAGI. The V and J ends lost 5 bases and 6 bases respectively, with 13 bases between them. This CDR3 has 14 amino acids. The CDR3 DNA follows: TGTGCCAGCAGTCTCGGGATGACATCCGGGGAGCTGTTTTTT. It yields the protein CASSLGMTSGELFF.

V usage is TRBV7-9 and J usage is TRBJ2-6, with 7 bases fitting TRBD1. The CDR3 runs 16 residues. Unmatched junction bases numbered 4, after V lost 5 bases and J lost 0 bases. Germline V gene sequence: CDR1 SEHNR, CDR2 FQNEAQ (reference sequence). In DNA form, the CDR3 reads TGTGCCAGCAGCCCGGCAGGGGGCTCTGGGGCCAACGTCCTGACTTTC. Translating gives CASSPAGGSGANVLTF.

This chain connects TRBV7-2 to TRBJ2-3; 10 bases align to TRBD2. Germline CDR1 and CDR2: SGHTA and FQGNSA. This CDR3 has 16 residues. V shed 6 bases and J 2 bases; nucleotides not matched to a gene: 8. The CDR3 nucleotides are TGTGCCAGCAGTTGGCGTAGCGGGGGGCACACAGATACGCAGTATTTT. It is translated as CASSWRSGGHTDTQYF.

This clone was detected only once. The chain couples TRBV3-1 (or the pseudogene TRBV3-2) to TRBJ2-7; 9 bases map to TRBD1. V trimming: 4 bases; J trimming: 3 bases; junction bases outside the gene matches: 1. This CDR3 is 13 amino acids long. CDR1 and CDR2 (germline): LGHDT, YNNKEL (reference sequence). In DNA, the CDR3 is TGTGCCAGCAGCCGGACAGGGGACTACGAGCAGTACTTC. Translated, it gives CASSRTGDYEQYF.

V gene TRBV6-1 combines with J gene TRBJ1-2, with D possibly being TRBD1 (5 bases). Germline V gene lookup returns CDR1 MNHNS and CDR2 SASEGT. CDR3 length equals 14 residues. V was clipped by 2 bases and J by 4 bases, with 11 bases between them. For the CDR3, the DNA is TGTGCCAGCAGTGAATCAGGGCAGTTCTATGGCTACACCTTC. Amino acids: CASSESGQFYGYTF.

In its sample, this clone was seen once. This chain links TRBV30 with TRBJ1-1, with D tentatively TRBD1 (5 bases). Trimming left V 6 bases short and J 1 base short, with 9 bases between. In germline, CDR1 is GTSNPN, CDR2 SVGIG (reference sequence). This CDR3 is 12 amino acids long. As DNA, the CDR3 is TGTGCCTGCTGCAGGGCGAACACTGAAGCTTTCTTT. Amino acid sequence: CACCRANTEAFF.

The chain employs TRBV2 and TRBJ2-1; possibly TRBD1 or TRBD2 for D (5 bases each). Trimming took off 9 bases at V and 8 bases at J, with 23 bases between the two ends. Germline V gives CDR1 SNHLY, CDR2 FYNNEI. The CDR3 extends over 15 amino acids. The CDR3 sequence: CARGRDGMTSDEQFF. CDR3 DNA sequence: TGTGCCAGGGGACGGGACGGGATGACCTCCGATGAGCAGTTCTTC.

The chain has TRBV24-1 and TRBJ2-2, with D possibly TRBD1 on 5 matching bases. This CDR3 is built from 14 residues. Germline V gene sequence: CDR1 KGHDR, CDR2 SFDVKD. V gave up 4 bases and J gave up 4 bases, with 9 bases separating them. The CDR3 coding sequence is TGTGCCACCAGTGACCAGGGTCGCACCGGGGAGCTGTTTTTT. This encodes CATSDQGRTGELFF.

The genes are TRBV10-2 and TRBJ2-7; D may be TRBD2 (6 bases). Germline CDR1 reads WSHSY; CDR2 reads SAAADI. The CDR3 sequence is 14 residues long. V was trimmed by 3 bases and J by 3 bases, leaving 12 bases between them. CDR3 loop: CASSDGAGNYEQYF. The CDR3, as DNA: TGCGCCAGCAGTGACGGAGCGGGCAACTACGAGCAGTACTTC.

The chain has TRBV5-1 and TRBJ2-2; D unresolved. CDR1 is SGHRS, CDR2 YFSETQ, per germline. V lost 4 bases and J 6 bases, leaving 13 bases between the germline ends. The length of the CDR3 is 14 residues. The DNA of the CDR3 is TGCGCCAGCAGCCTGGAACACCCACCCGGGGAGCTGTTTTTT. Translated, it gives CASSLEHPPGELFF. The variable domain in full, completed from reference TRBV5-1 and TRBJ2-2, reads KAGVTQTPRYLIKTRGQQVTLSCSPISGHRSVSWYQQTPGQGLQFLFEYFSETQRNKGNFPGRFSGRQFSNSRSEMNVSTLELGDSALYLCASSLEHPPGELFFGEGSRLTVL.

In its sample, this clone was seen once. The chain is built from TRBV3-1 (or the pseudogene TRBV3-2) and TRBJ2-3; 9 positions match TRBD2. V trimming: 0 bases; J trimming: 2 bases; junction bases outside the gene matches: 6. Germline CDR1 LGHDT, CDR2 YNNKEL (reference sequence). The CDR3 loop spans 17 amino acids. CDR3 nucleotides: TGTGCCAGCAGCCAAGATGTAGCGGGGGCCACCACAGATACGCAGTATTTT. This translates into CASSQDVAGATTDTQYF.